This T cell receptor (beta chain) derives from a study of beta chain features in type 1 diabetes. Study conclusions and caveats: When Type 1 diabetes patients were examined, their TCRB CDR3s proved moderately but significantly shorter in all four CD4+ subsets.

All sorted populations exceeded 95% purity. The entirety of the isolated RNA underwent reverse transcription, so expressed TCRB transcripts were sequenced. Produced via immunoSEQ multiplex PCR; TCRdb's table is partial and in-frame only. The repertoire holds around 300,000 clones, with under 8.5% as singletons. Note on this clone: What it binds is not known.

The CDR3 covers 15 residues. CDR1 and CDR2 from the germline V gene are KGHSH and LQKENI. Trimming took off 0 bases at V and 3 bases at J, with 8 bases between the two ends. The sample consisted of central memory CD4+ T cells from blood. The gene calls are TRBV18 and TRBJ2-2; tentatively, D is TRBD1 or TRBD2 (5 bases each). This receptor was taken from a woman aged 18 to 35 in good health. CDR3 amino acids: CASSPPGVHTGELFF. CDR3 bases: TGTGCCAGCTCACCACCGGGGGTTCACACCGGGGAGCTGTTTTTT.